The clone carrying this T cell receptor (beta chain) was recorded at least ten times. Its target is unknown. These data originate in a study of CD8+CD57+ T cells in acquired aplastic anemia. Study-wide findings and caveats: Overlapping CD8+ CDR3 repertoires of patients and controls contained approximately 29 shared sequences. Patients and controls were not found to differ significantly in CD8+ Simpson's diversity.

CDR3 length equals 11 residues. With 4 bases removed from V and 3 bases from J, the gap between germline ends came to 4 bases. The germline CDR1 and CDR2 sequences are LNHDA and SQIVND (reference sequence). Genomic DNA, serving as template, underwent TCR beta VDJ and CDR3 profiling. TCRdb fed the reads into MiXCR, producing one record per CDR3 protein. The repertoire holds 130,000 or so distinct CDR3 sequences, with about 40% as singletons. Patients chosen for sequencing had CD8+CD57+ cells that had expanded, as shown by flow cytometry. All patients had severe acquired aplastic anemia. This clonotype was sampled from a human donor with aplastic anemia. The specimen sequenced was sorted CD4+, CD8+, or CD8+CD57+ T cells (not recorded which) from PBMCs. The chain couples TRBV19 to TRBJ2-7; D not certain. CDR3 coding DNA: TGTGCCAGTAGTAACTACTACGAGCAGTACTTC. Protein product: CASSNYYEQYF.